A selection of T cell receptor beta chains follows, all from one sample in a study of blood T cell repertoires in COVID-19. Profiled with immunoSEQ multiplex PCR; TCRdb holds only in-frame clones, not every one. The sample carries about 330,000 clones, approximately 88% recorded once. Sequenced sample: peripheral blood. The receptor source for this set is a man aged 30-40 years with COVID-19, enrolled during active disease. Each CDR3 is given with its conserved first and last residue. D genes are given only for firm matches. The size entry is marked missing in some rows and otherwise reads once, few, many or a size class.

TRBV6-5,NA,TRBD1,TRBJ1-1,CASSYKDRVDTEAFF,TGTGCCAGCAGTTACAAGGACAGGGTGGACACTGAAGCTTTCTTT
TRBV28,NA,NA,TRBJ2-7,CASSPSTASLYEQYF,TGTGCCAGCAGTCCGTCGACAGCCTCCCTCTACGAGCAGTACTTC
TRBV27,NA,NA,TRBJ2-7,CASSFDGTSSYEQYF,TGTGCCAGCAGTTTTGACGGGACATCTTCCTACGAGCAGTACTTC
TRBV28,NA,NA,TRBJ1-3,CASSPHGVGNTIYF,TGTGCCAGCAGTCCCCACGGGGTGGGAAACACCATATATTTT
TRBV6-2/TRBV6-3,NA,TRBD2,TRBJ2-7,CASSYGLAGLSYEQYF,TGTGCCAGCAGTTACGGGTTAGCGGGGCTTTCCTACGAGCAGTACTTC
TRBV6-5,NA,NA,TRBJ1-3,CASSRDSSSGNTIYF,TGTGCCAGCAGTCGCGACTCAAGCTCTGGAAACACCATATATTTT
TRBV11-1,once,NA,TRBJ2-7,CASTDPGAYEQYF,TGTGCCAGCACCGACCCGGGAGCCTACGAGCAGTACTTC
TRBV7-2,NA,TRBD1,TRBJ1-5,CASSFGTGGFQPQHF,TGTGCCAGCAGCTTCGGGACAGGGGGCTTTCAGCCCCAGCATTTT
TRBV11-2,NA,NA,TRBJ2-7,CASSLPKGKGASSYEQYF,TGTGCCAGCAGCTTACCTAAGGGTAAAGGGGCTTCCTCCTACGAGCAGTACTTC
TRBV18,NA,TRBD2,TRBJ2-7,CASSPPAGGGAPYEQYF,TGTGCCAGCTCACCACCGGCTGGCGGGGGGGCCCCCTACGAGCAGTACTTC
TRBV18,NA,TRBD1,TRBJ1-2,CASSPGRGNYGYTF,TGTGCCAGCTCACCAGGCAGGGGGAACTATGGCTACACCTTC
TRBV2,NA,NA,TRBJ1-5,CASSEHASSNQPQHF,TGTGCCAGCAGTGAGCACGCCTCTAGCAATCAGCCCCAACATTTT
TRBV19,NA,TRBD1,TRBJ1-3,CASKLQGANSGNTIYF,TGTGCCAGTAAACTACAGGGGGCCAACTCTGGAAACACCATATATTTT
TRBV4-2,NA,NA,TRBJ1-1,CASSQVGRHPEAFF,TGTGCCAGCAGCCAAGTTGGTCGACACCCTGAAGCTTTCTTT
TRBV4-3,NA,TRBD2,TRBJ2-3,CASSPTTSGGTDTQYF,TGCGCCAGCAGCCCCACAACTAGCGGGGGCACAGATACGCAGTATTTT
TRBV11-2,once,NA,TRBJ1-4,CASKEGTTNEKLFF,TGTGCCAGCAAGGAGGGGACAACTAATGAAAAACTGTTTTTT
TRBV19,NA,TRBD1,TRBJ1-5,CASKGGTGDYSNQPQHF,TGTGCCAGTAAAGGCGGGACAGGCGATTATAGCAATCAGCCCCAGCATTTT
TRBV7-2,NA,NA,TRBJ2-1,CASSFGGYNEQFF,TGTGCCAGCAGCTTCGGCGGGTACAATGAGCAGTTCTTC
TRBV27,NA,TRBD2,TRBJ2-1,CASSLASGRYNEQFF,TGTGCCAGCAGTTTAGCTAGCGGGAGGTACAATGAGCAGTTCTTC
TRBV13,once,NA,TRBJ2-7,CASSFSDGAYEQYF,TGTGCCAGCAGCTTCTCAGACGGGGCCTACGAGCAGTACTTC
TRBV6-6,NA,NA,TRBJ2-2,CASRISVTGELFF,TGTGCCAGCAGGATTAGCGTAACCGGGGAGCTGTTTTTT
TRBV7-2,NA,TRBD1,TRBJ2-1,CASSSRSGTGVGEQFF,TGTGCCAGCAGCTCACGAAGCGGGACAGGGGTCGGTGAGCAGTTCTTC
TRBV27,NA,NA,TRBJ1-1,CASSFRALHTEAFF,TGTGCCAGCAGTTTCCGAGCCTTACACACTGAAGCTTTCTTT
TRBV5-6,NA,TRBD1,TRBJ1-2,CASSLLGGAGYGYTF,TGTGCCAGCAGCTTGCTAGGGGGCGCCGGGTATGGCTACACCTTC
TRBV18,NA,NA,TRBJ2-7,CASSPTSNTYEQYF,TGTGCCAGCTCACCAACTAGCAACACCTACGAGCAGTACTTC
TRBV5-1,NA,TRBD1,TRBJ1-6,CASSSKIGTGVNSPLHF,TGCGCCAGCAGCTCGAAAATCGGGACAGGGGTTAATTCACCCCTCCACTTT
TRBV4-3,once,NA,TRBJ1-2,CASSQEQGSRYGYTF,TGCGCCAGCAGCCAAGAACAGGGCTCCCGCTATGGCTACACCTTC
TRBV7-2,NA,TRBD1,TRBJ1-1,CASSFTHTGDTEAFF,TGTGCCAGCAGCTTCACCCATACAGGGGACACTGAAGCTTTCTTT
TRBV7-3,NA,NA,TRBJ2-2,CASTSPRGLTGELFF,TGTGCCAGCACCTCGCCCCGAGGCCTTACCGGGGAGCTGTTTTTT
TRBV11-3,NA,TRBD1,TRBJ2-1,CASSLTQGPYNEQFF,TGTGCCAGCAGCTTGACACAGGGGCCCTACAATGAGCAGTTCTTC
TRBV11-3,NA,NA,TRBJ2-7,CASSYRAGQSYEQYF,TGTGCCAGCAGCTATAGGGCGGGACAGTCCTACGAGCAGTACTTC
TRBV7-2,NA,NA,TRBJ1-2,CASSVLTGYGYTF,TGTGCCAGCAGCGTGTTGACCGGGTATGGCTACACCTTC
TRBV24-1,NA,NA,TRBJ1-3,CATSAGEAEDTIYF,TGTGCCACCAGTGCGGGGGAGGCCGAGGACACCATATATTTT
TRBV29-1,few,NA,TRBJ2-1,CSVTGSSYNEQFF,TGCAGCGTCACAGGATCCTCCTACAATGAGCAGTTCTTC
TRBV11-3,NA,TRBD2,TRBJ2-5,CASSFSGGEMETQYF,TGTGCCAGCAGCTTTAGCGGGGGGGAGATGGAGACCCAGTACTTC
TRBV12-3/TRBV12-4,many,NA,TRBJ2-7,CASSRYYEQYF,TGTGCCAGCAGCCGCTACTACGAGCAGTACTTC
TRBV24-1,once,TRBD1,TRBJ2-5,CATSDHTMDRVETQYF,TGTGCCACCAGTGACCATACAATGGACAGGGTAGAGACCCAGTACTTC
TRBV28,NA,NA,TRBJ2-7,CASSSGVEEQYF,TGTGCCAGCAGTTCAGGGGTAGAAGAGCAGTACTTC
TRBV5-4,once,NA,TRBJ1-2,CASSLGGQAGVMGGYTF,TGTGCCAGCAGCTTGGGCGGCCAGGCAGGGGTTATGGGGGGCTACACCTTC